The present TCR beta chain was sequenced within a study of blood T cells in healthy people across ages (dated by TCRdb to between 2015 and 2017). With respect to the entire study: Template switching captured roughly one uniquely barcoded TCR beta cDNA molecule per two T cells in model experiments. Age-related changes in TCR beta repertoire diversity were measured in the study by deep sequencing normalized with unique cDNA molecular identifiers. Four age groups were formed from the donors: young (average approximately 15 years), middle-aged (around 39), aged (over 55) and long-lived (about 80). To avoid experimental bias, donors of different ages were spread randomly across the sequencing lanes. The study analyzed two additional independent replicas of 1 million unique cDNA reads from the same blood draw for two donors, one aged 18 to 30 and one aged 80 or older.

Receptor amplification or capture employed 5' RACE. The reads were generated on an Illumina HiSeq 2500. A second PCR of about 7 to 12 cycles was run with a J-beta primer mix and a sample-barcoded 5' primer. Each TCR beta cDNA molecule received a unique molecular identifier from a template-switch 5' adaptor carrying 12 random nucleotides. Each sample yielded at least 2.5 million CDR3-containing paired-end reads. First-strand cDNA was synthesized from all RNA with the Mint cDNA synthesis kit, primed by a TRBC-specific oligonucleotide. After uracil-DNA glycosylase treatment, a first 18-cycle PCR used universal primers M1SS and BC2_uni_R on all cDNA. Under the source paper's analysis protocol: Each sample was normalized by randomly selecting 1 million high-quality reads, each carrying a distinct molecular identifier. Instead of being binned into consensus sequences, reads that shared molecular identifiers were thrown out. MiTCR, run with a Q25 quality threshold and the strictest error-elimination algorithm, handled CDR3 identification, clonotype clustering and error correction. Lower-bound total TCR beta diversity was estimated with a nonparametric unseen species model using Euler transformation. TCRdb trimmed public reads at Q25 via fastp, called clones via MiXCR and kept in-frame beta chains. Rows matching on CDR3 protein sequence are summarized as one entry with the most common DNA and genes. For this entry, the V and J calls and clone size follow TCRdb and not the study's own pipeline. This sample has fewer than 1 million distinct CDR3 sequences in its table, and around 45% of those were observed once. Of the sample, around 21% is held by the ten largest clones.

The donors were 40 or so Caucasian individuals from Russia, aged roughly 6 to 90 years, who were systemically healthy. Ten milliliters of peripheral blood were drawn from each donor into EDTA-treated Vacutainer tubes. Ficoll-Paque density-gradient centrifugation was used to isolate PBMCs, with at least 7 million obtained per sample. Trizol reagent was used to extract total RNA from the PBMCs, yielding at least 5.5 micrograms per sample. For every donor, an aliquot of PBMCs went through flow cytometry to measure the percentages of naive CD45RAhigh/CD27high T cells. CDR1 DFQATT and CDR2 SNEGSKA were looked up in the germline V gene (reference sequence). The cysteine opens and the phenylalanine closes a CDR3 of 14 amino acids. Only CDR3 DNA is held: 42 bases, read in frame from base 1. The table lists this clonotype with a count of one. Its antigen is still unknown. The junction and the germline gene differ at one end; a read error may be behind it.

General findings and caveats noted by the study authors: Compared with the aged group, more naive CD4+ T cells, fewer expanded clones and increased TCR diversity were shown by the long-lived group, suggesting age selection. The CMV infection status of donors was not known, potentially confounding age-related changes in expanded clonotypes. Total diversity estimates from one million sequenced T cells were considered lower bounds and underestimates. Because profiling used bulk unsorted PBMCs, naive and antigen-experienced compartments could not be compared conclusively. Observed TCR beta diversity per million T cells fell roughly linearly with age, and a significant reduction was already apparent by age about 38. There was a strong correlation between observed TCR beta diversity and the percentage of naive T cells measured by flow cytometry.

This sequence uses TRBV20-1 and TRBJ2-4; a stretch of 12 junction bases matches TRBD2. TRBJ2-5 matches the DNA end more closely, so the J call is doubtful. Specimen: blood. This TCR derives from a man in his sixties in good health. The sequenced DNA: TGCCGTGCGCCGACTAGCGGGGGACAAGAGACCCAGTACTTC. It is translated as CRAPTSGGQETQYF.